This T cell receptor (beta chain) is drawn from a study of CD8+ T cells in alopecia areata. The overall study: Scoring treated patients' severity relied on the percentage of scalp area affected. Study results and caveats: It was less clear whether patients shared TCRs than it was in mice, possibly because of HLA. Since there was just one nonresponder, nobody can yet say how baseline CD8+ expansion ties to response. Normal scalp had lower clonality than lesional scalp, with alopecia totalis/universalis lesions showing this most strongly.

RNA was extracted and reverse transcribed into cDNA as the sequencing template. Only in-frame clones appear in the TCRdb table, and some are missing; sequencing was by immunoSEQ multiplex PCR. Among under 350,000 clones, 55% to 70% were seen once, and the ten largest hold around 1.8%. This clone appeared a few times. Its antigen is not known. Described treatment: oral pan-JAK inhibitor, 5-10 mg twice daily. Trimming pared 6 bases from V and 15 bases from J, leaving 23 bases between. The CDR3 is 14 amino acids. Germline assignment: CDR1 LNHDA and CDR2 SQIVND (reference sequence). Specimen: CD4+ T cells sorted from blood, collected at week 24, from a patient treated with tofacitinib. This sequence was found in a human donor with alopecia areata. This rearrangement joins TRBV19 to TRBJ2-2; D might be TRBD2 (5 bases). The CDR3 sequence: CASRVRGEHRTMFF. The DNA of the CDR3 is TGTGCCAGTAGAGTCCGGGGAGAGCACCGGACGATGTTTTTT.